The present entry profiles one T cell receptor beta chain with its context. Antigen: not known. V lost 1 base and J lost 2; bases outside the gene matches: 6. There are 18 residues in the CDR3. Germline values: CDR1 SGHVS, CDR2 FNYEAQ. The entry originates in a study of cytomegalovirus exposure and HLA in healthy donors. Points from the study as a whole: CMV antigen specificity was confirmed in vitro for a few CMV-associated chains. The study put 150 to 200 TCR beta chains on its list as cytomegalovirus-associated.

The PCR was carried out with 60 Vbeta primers and 13 Jbeta primers. In the original processing: Later, an analysis found around 77 million unique TCR beta chains, and 8.5 million to 12 million of these were shared. TCRdb's table, derived via immunoSEQ multiplex PCR, lists solely in-frame clones and lacks some. That table supplies the V and J calls and clone size; D and trimming were determined from the DNA. The sample contains under 130,000 clones, 75% of which appear only once. Nominal health characterized the donors when sampled, though unrecorded immune exposures were likely. Sequencing was carried out using PBMCs. The chain uses TRBV7-6 and TRBJ1-5; 12 nucleotides line up with TRBD1. The sequence was obtained from a man aged 35 to 55 in good health and CMV-seronegative. The CDR3 DNA sequence: TGTGCCAGCAGCTTAGAGGGACAGGGGGCTCGTGGCAATCAGCCCCAGCATTTT. Translating it yields CASSLEGQGARGNQPQHF.